These 8 T cell receptor beta chains share one sample of origin, sequenced in a study of blood T cell repertoires in COVID-19. Clones were sequenced by immunoSEQ multiplex PCR, and TCRdb holds only the in-frame ones, with some missing. Here the sample spans 100,000 to 150,000 clones, over 75% being singletons. Specimen: peripheral blood. The receptors derive from an older man with active or convalescent COVID-19.

The chain links TRBV6-5 to TRBJ1-3; D is undetermined. Trimming removed 9 bases from V and 0 bases from J, with 9 bases in between. Germline loops: CDR1 MNHEY, CDR2 SVGAGI. The CDR3 is made up of 13 amino acids. The CDR3 region is CASKLSSGNTIYF. In nucleotides, the CDR3 is TGTGCCAGTAAGCTGAGCTCTGGAAACACCATATATTTT.

The J gene is TRBJ1-5, the V gene TRBV2, with a weak D call TRBD1 (5 bases). The germline V gene has CDR1 SNHLY and CDR2 FYNNEI. V was pared by 6 bases and J by 6 bases, with 12 bases between. This CDR3 has 13 residues. CDR3 DNA sequence: TGTGCCAGCAGCGGTCTGGGGGGTCAGCCCCAGCATTTT. It is translated as CASSGLGGQPQHF.

The chain links TRBV29-1 to TRBJ2-1; 12 bases map to TRBD2. The CDR3 is 14 amino acids. Germline values: CDR1 SQVTM, CDR2 ANQGSEA. After removal of 6 bases from V and 7 bases from J, the junction contained 7 bases not matched to a gene. CDR3 bases: TGCAGCGTCAGACTAGCGGGAGTTAAGAATGAGCAGTTCTTC. Its translation: CSVRLAGVKNEQFF.

The rearrangement links TRBV7-3 to TRBJ2-3, with D perhaps matching TRBD1 (6 bases). The CDR3 is made up of 13 amino acids. The germline gives CDR1 SGHTA, CDR2 FQGTGA. Trimming removed 5 bases from V and 4 bases from J, with 10 bases in between. The CDR3 region has the DNA TGTGCCAGCAGCCTAGGACAGTCAGATACGCAGTATTTT. This gives the protein CASSLGQSDTQYF.

V usage is TRBV20-1 and J usage is TRBJ1-1; D perhaps matches TRBD1 (5 bases). CDR3 length equals 13 residues. V shed 3 bases and J shed 3 bases, with 11 bases lying between them. Germline CDR1 and CDR2: DFQATT and SNEGSKA (reference sequence). This CDR3 reads CSASQGRDTEAFF. The CDR3 DNA follows: TGCAGTGCTAGTCAGGGAAGGGACACTGAAGCTTTCTTT.

The chain carries TRBV30 and TRBJ1-2; 9 bases align to TRBD1. The length of the CDR3 is 17 residues. The ends lost 0 bases at V and 5 bases at J; junction bases unmatched: 13. Germline loops: CDR1 GTSNPN, CDR2 SVGIG (reference sequence). The CDR3 reads CAWSVLPWTGAGYGYTF. The CDR3 nucleotides are TGTGCCTGGAGTGTACTCCCGTGGACAGGGGCCGGATATGGCTACACCTTC.

The chain carries TRBV2 and TRBJ2-7; 7 nucleotides match TRBD1. V was pared by 5 bases and J by 0 bases, with 4 bases of the junction left unmatched. The CDR3 loop spans 14 amino acids. The germline V gene encodes CDR1 SNHLY and CDR2 FYNNEI. As DNA, the CDR3 is TGTGCCAGCAGTTCTTCAGGGGGCTCCTACGAGCAGTACTTC. Protein: CASSSSGGSYEQYF.

This clone was detected only once. The chain joins TRBV7-3 to TRBJ1-2, with no clear D. The CDR3 contains 10 residues. V lost 10 bases and J 8 bases, leaving 11 bases between the germline ends. Germline lookup yields CDR1 SGHTA and CDR2 FQGTGA. The CDR3 DNA reads as TGTGCCACCCCGAGTCGGGGCTACACCTTC. It translates to CATPSRGYTF.